The rows below give T cell receptor beta chains drawn from one sample of a study of cytomegalovirus exposure and HLA in healthy donors. Data came from immunoSEQ multiplex PCR; TCRdb stores just in-frame clones and leaves some out. The sample shows 130,000 or so clones, around 70% of them seen only once. The source material was PBMCs. Every receptor here comes from a woman aged 40 to 49 in good health and CMV-seropositive. Each CDR3 is given with its conserved first and last residue. The D gene is left open where the match is weak. Some rows have no size entry. The others give once, few or many, or a class for an expanded clone.

>-|TRBJ1-4|15|-|TRBV5-1
CASRTETATNEKLFF
TGCGCCAGCAGGACAGAAACTGCAACTAATGAAAAACTGTTTTTT
>once|TRBJ2-1|18|TRBD2|TRBV27
CASSLILAGKSSYNEQFF
TGTGCCAGCAGTTTAATTCTAGCGGGGAAGAGCTCCTACAATGAGCAGTTCTTC
>-|TRBJ2-1|12|TRBD1|TRBV6-1
CASSVDRGKQFF
TGTGCCAGCAGTGTTGACAGGGGAAAGCAGTTCTTC
>-|TRBJ2-7|14|-|TRBV5-4
CASSLAGGSYEQYF
TGTGCCAGCAGCTTGGCTGGCGGGTCCTACGAGCAGTACTTC
>-|TRBJ1-6|14|-|TRBV6-1
CASSEHASNSPLHF
TGTGCCAGCAGTGAACACGCCAGTAATTCACCCCTCCACTTT
>-|TRBJ2-1|16|TRBD1|TRBV6-5
CASSYSRMTGVGEQFF
TGTGCCAGCAGTTACTCCAGAATGACAGGGGTGGGTGAGCAGTTCTTC
>few|TRBJ2-2|16|-|TRBV7-9
CASSLVETYGTGELFF
TGTGCCAGCAGCTTGGTGGAGACGTACGGGACCGGGGAGCTGTTTTTT
>-|TRBJ2-1|14|TRBD2|TRBV29-1
CSAPAGGSGNEQFF
TGCAGCGCTCCAGCGGGAGGTTCGGGCAATGAGCAGTTCTTC
>-|TRBJ2-1|16|TRBD2|TRBV4-3
CASSQEGLAGANEQFF
TGCGCCAGCAGCCAAGAGGGACTAGCGGGAGCCAATGAGCAGTTCTTC
>-|TRBJ1-5|14|-|TRBV28
CASSTSGWEVGQHF
TGTGCCAGCAGTACCTCCGGCTGGGAGGTTGGCCAGCATTTT
>-|TRBJ1-1|13|TRBD1|TRBV11-1
CASSGDRETEAFF
TGTGCCAGCAGCGGGGACAGGGAAACTGAAGCTTTCTTT
>-|TRBJ2-1|13|-|TRBV9
CASSIQSRNEQFF
TGTGCCAGCAGCATCCAAAGCCGCAATGAGCAGTTCTTC
>-|TRBJ1-3|13|-|TRBV2
CASTGQTGNTIYF
TGTGCCAGCACGGGTCAGACTGGAAACACCATATATTTT
>-|TRBJ2-7|12|TRBD1|TRBV28
CAGAGTGSEQYF
TGTGCCGGGGCCGGGACAGGGAGCGAGCAGTACTTC
>-|TRBJ1-2|13|TRBD1|TRBV7-3
CASSVSGTGEDTF
TGTGCCAGCAGCGTATCGGGGACAGGGGAGGACACCTTC
>-|TRBJ2-1|15|TRBD2|TRBV6-5
CASSYAGGSYNEQFF
TGTGCCAGCAGTTATGCGGGGGGAAGCTACAATGAGCAGTTCTTC
>-|TRBJ2-7|15|TRBD2|TRBV6-5
CASSTGTSGFYEQYF
TGTGCCAGCAGTACCGGGACTAGCGGATTTTACGAGCAGTACTTC
>-|TRBJ1-2|14|-|TRBV19
CASSIEFPRYGYTF
TGTGCCAGTAGTATTGAGTTCCCTAGATATGGCTACACCTTC
>-|TRBJ2-5|14|TRBD1|TRBV5-4
CASSFGQGQETQYF
TGTGCCAGCAGCTTCGGACAGGGTCAAGAGACCCAGTACTTC
>-|TRBJ2-6|13|-|TRBV2
CARGGSGANVLTF
TGTGCCAGAGGGGGCTCTGGGGCCAACGTCCTGACTTTC
>once|TRBJ1-1|14|-|TRBV4-1
CASSQERLLTEAFF
TGCGCCAGCAGCCAAGAAAGACTACTTACTGAAGCTTTCTTT
>-|TRBJ1-1|14|-|TRBV30
CAWSVAGMNTEAFF
TGTGCCTGGAGTGTCGCGGGCATGAACACTGAAGCTTTCTTT
>-|TRBJ1-5|14|-|TRBV28
CASSSGYSNQPQHF
TGTGCCAGCAGTTCGGGATATAGCAATCAGCCCCAGCATTTT
>-|TRBJ1-5|15|TRBD1|TRBV11-1
CASSLGTGAAEPQHF
TGTGCCAGCAGCTTAGGGACAGGGGCGGCGGAGCCCCAGCATTTT
>few|TRBJ2-7|16|-|TRBV12-2
CASRLSKTSRSYEQYF
TGTGCAAGTCGCTTATCGAAGACTAGCCGCTCCTACGAGCAGTACTTC
>-|TRBJ1-5|14|-|TRBV6-5
CASRPRQSNQPQHF
TGTGCCAGCAGACCTAGACAGTCTAATCAGCCCCAGCATTTT
>-|TRBJ1-1|15|-|TRBV7-3
CASSLRGGTNTEAFF
TGTGCCAGCAGCTTACGTGGGGGGACGAACACTGAAGCTTTCTTT
>few|TRBJ1-4|14|-|TRBV9
CASSVGRGSEKLFF
TGTGCCAGCAGCGTCGGCAGGGGTTCTGAAAAACTGTTTTTT
>-|TRBJ2-5|13|TRBD1|TRBV5-4
CASSYGTGETQYF
TGTGCCAGCAGCTACGGGACAGGGGAGACCCAGTACTTC
>-|TRBJ2-7|15|TRBD1|TRBV28
CASSPPGQGGDEQYF
TGTGCCAGCAGTCCCCCGGGACAGGGAGGGGACGAGCAGTACTTC
>-|TRBJ2-1|14|TRBD2|TRBV2
CASSTQAGLNEQFF
TGTGCCAGCAGCACCCAAGCGGGGCTAAATGAGCAGTTCTTC
>-|TRBJ2-5|14|TRBD1|TRBV7-2
CASRGTGTGTVQYF
TGTGCCAGCAGGGGGACCGGGACAGGGACTGTGCAGTACTTC
>-|TRBJ1-5|15|TRBD1|TRBV28
CATDRGLYNDQPQHF
TGTGCCACTGACAGGGGGCTGTATAACGATCAGCCCCAGCATTTT
>few|TRBJ2-6|16|-|TRBV27
CASRVNWGPGANVLTF
TGTGCCAGCAGAGTCAATTGGGGGCCCGGGGCCAACGTCCTGACTTTC
>-|TRBJ2-3|15|TRBD1|TRBV7-9
CSSSSRQGTADTQYF
TGTTCCAGCAGCTCCCGACAGGGGACGGCAGATACGCAGTATTTT